This record covers a single T cell receptor beta chain. Many counts were recorded for this clonotype. The antigen this receptor binds is unknown. No clone much larger than this one lies a single base away; base qualities are absent. This sample was included in a study of neurological immune-mediated disorders (dated 2019 in TCRdb). Some background on the complete study: Of the roughly 34 multiple sclerosis patients, some 31 had relapsing-remitting MS and 3 had secondary progressive MS. Peripheral blood TCR-beta repertoires from patients with HTLV-I-associated myelopathy (HAM/TSP), patients with multiple sclerosis, and healthy controls were compared in the study using UMI-based sequencing. Longitudinal samples, technical triplicates and paired sorted CD4+ and CD8+ T-cell subsets, alongside PBMC samples, were included among the approximately 110 TCR-beta libraries. The cohort included some 66 subjects: 14 with HAM/TSP, around 34 with multiple sclerosis, and 20 or so healthy controls. Here is what the overall study found, with its caveats: No clinical or MRI features were associated with the MS cluster, and the authors said that larger cohorts are needed. TCR clonal expansion was highest in HAM/TSP patients and lowest in MS patients, with MS patients falling below even healthy controls. No identical CDR3 amino acid sequences were shared among expanded clones across subjects, suggesting private TCR-beta repertoires in all groups. In phylogenetic analysis, the repertoires of 18 of 34 MS patients grouped into a cluster of related CDR3 sequences, which suggests a possible signature at the repertoire level.

The CDR3, cysteine through phenylalanine, is 13 amino acids long. Just CDR3 DNA is preserved here, 39 bases in frame from base 1. The germline V gene supplies CDR1 SNHLY and CDR2 FYNNEI. V is pruned by 7 bases and J by 8 bases, leaving 8 bases of the junction without a gene match. To synthesize cDNA, template-switch 5'RACE was performed with a primer carrying a 10-nucleotide random unique molecular identifier so that each TCR transcript was tagged. Each sequencing run produced over 200 million TCR-beta sequences covering 15-18 subjects. Total RNA was extracted with the RNeasy kit. TCR-beta VDJ regions were amplified with primers for the TCR constant region and the 5'RACE anchor, using the KAPA Real-time Library Amplification kit. A first PCR added sample indexes and Illumina adaptors, and a second PCR then raised library yield. The roughly 650 bp TCR product was size-selected on a 2% E-gel SizeSelection system after Ampure bead purification. Before pooling, library quality was assessed on a Bioanalyzer, concentration was determined with Qubit, and library quantification was performed with the Kapa Library Quantification kit. An Illumina HiSeq 2500 was used to sequence the libraries paired-end at 2 x 150 bp. To increase sequence diversity, roughly 24-31% phiX was spiked into each library pool. The study's processing was this. The quality-filtered reads were processed with the UMI-based MiGEC pipeline, whose error correction step removed more than 80% of the raw TCR sequences. VDJ genes were aligned to IMGT germline references, and clonotypes were defined by unique CDR3 amino acid sequence plus V-J genes. Clonal expansion, Shannon diversity and CDR3 relatedness were evaluated with VDJtools (CalcPairwiseDistances, ClusterSamples), while phylogenetic trees were built in CLCbio workbench. A clone was classed as expanded if it had 8 or more unique UMIs, a cutoff based on coefficient-of-variation modelling across technical triplicates. The public sequencing data were trimmed at Q25 with fastp and processed into clonotypes with MiXCR by TCRdb, which kept only in-frame beta chains. CDR3 protein duplicates are merged, each entry listing the most common genes and DNA. The V and J calls, along with clone size, are taken from TCRdb and not from the paper's own processing. The sample profile shows more than 50,000 distinct CDR3 sequences; 3.5% to 4.5% of them were found once. The ten largest clonotypes hold about 2% of the sample.

For the unsorted PBMC libraries, 2 million PBMCs were stored in RNAlater at -80 degrees C until RNA extraction and were used to generate the libraries. The multiple sclerosis patients were enrolled in a US clinical protocol that used magnetic resonance imaging to evaluate disease progression. Peripheral blood was subjected to Ficoll-Hypaque density gradient centrifugation to isolate PBMCs, which were then cryopreserved in liquid nitrogen. This TCR was sampled from a woman in her fifties or sixties with multiple sclerosis. Recombination connected TRBV2 to TRBJ2-1; 7 junctional bases match TRBD2. Sequenced input: PBMCs. The CDR3 region: CASNRGTIYEQFF. The DNA sequence reads TGTGCCAGCAATCGGGGGACTATATATGAGCAGTTCTTC. Reference TRBV2 and TRBJ2-1 proteins supply the regions before and after the CDR3; the full variable domain is: EPEVTQTPSHQVTQMGQEVILRCVPISNHLYFYWYRQILGQKVEFLVSFYNNEISEKSEIFDDQFSVERPDGSNFTLKIRSTKLEDSAMYFCASNRGTIYEQFFGPGTRLTVL.